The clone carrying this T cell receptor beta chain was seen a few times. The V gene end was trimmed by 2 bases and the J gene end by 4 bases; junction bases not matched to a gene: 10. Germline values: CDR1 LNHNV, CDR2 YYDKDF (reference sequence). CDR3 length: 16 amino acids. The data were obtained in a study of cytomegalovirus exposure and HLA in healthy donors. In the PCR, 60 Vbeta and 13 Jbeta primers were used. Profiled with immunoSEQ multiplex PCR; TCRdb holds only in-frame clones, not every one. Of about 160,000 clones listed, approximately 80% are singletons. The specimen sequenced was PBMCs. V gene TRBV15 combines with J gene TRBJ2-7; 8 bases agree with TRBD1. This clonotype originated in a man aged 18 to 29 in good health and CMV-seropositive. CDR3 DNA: TGTGCCACCAGCAGAAATACCGGACAGGGAATATACGAGCAGTACTTC. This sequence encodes CATSRNTGQGIYEQYF.